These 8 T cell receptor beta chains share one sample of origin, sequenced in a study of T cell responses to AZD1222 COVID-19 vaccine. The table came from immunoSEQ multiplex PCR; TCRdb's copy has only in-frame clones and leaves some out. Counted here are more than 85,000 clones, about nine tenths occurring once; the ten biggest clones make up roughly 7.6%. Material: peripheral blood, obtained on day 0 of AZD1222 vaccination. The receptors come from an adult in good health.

The CDR3 loop is CAWSPGTDYGYTF. CDR3 sequence (DNA): TGTGCCTGGAGTCCCGGGACGGACTATGGCTACACCTTC. The chain uses TRBV30 and TRBJ1-2, with D possibly TRBD1 on 5 matching bases. Trimming left V 2 bases short and J 3 bases short, with 10 bases between. This CDR3 contains 13 residues. Germline V gene sequence: CDR1 GTSNPN, CDR2 SVGIG (reference sequence).

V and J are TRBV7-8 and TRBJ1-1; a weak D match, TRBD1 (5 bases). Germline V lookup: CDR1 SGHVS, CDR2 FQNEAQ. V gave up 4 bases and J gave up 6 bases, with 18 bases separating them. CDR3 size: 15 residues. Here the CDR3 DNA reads TGTGCCAGCAGCTCTACCGGGACCTACCTCTCTGAAGCTTTCTTT. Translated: CASSSTGTYLSEAFF.

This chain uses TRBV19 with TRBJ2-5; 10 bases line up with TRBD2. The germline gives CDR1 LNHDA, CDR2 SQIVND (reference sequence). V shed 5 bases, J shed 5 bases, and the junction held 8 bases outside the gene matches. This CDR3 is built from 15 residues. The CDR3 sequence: CASSPLAGAGETQYF. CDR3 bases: TGTGCCAGTAGTCCTCTAGCGGGGGCGGGGGAGACCCAGTACTTC.

CDR3 in amino acids: CASSKSFDGPYEQYF. CDR3 in DNA: TGTGCCAGCAGTAAAAGCTTCGACGGGCCCTACGAGCAGTACTTC. This chain links TRBV6-5 with TRBJ2-7; D is ambiguous. The CDR3 runs to 15 residues. Germline CDR1 reads MNHEY; CDR2 reads SVGAGI. Trimming shortened V by 5 bases and J by 2 bases, and 16 bases separated the two germline ends.

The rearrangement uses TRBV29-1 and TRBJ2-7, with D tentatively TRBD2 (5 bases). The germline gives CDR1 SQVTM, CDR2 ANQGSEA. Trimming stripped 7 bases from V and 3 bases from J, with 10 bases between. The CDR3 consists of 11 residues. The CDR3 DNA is TGCAGCGGCTCCCGGGACTACGAGCAGTACTTC. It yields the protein CSGSRDYEQYF.

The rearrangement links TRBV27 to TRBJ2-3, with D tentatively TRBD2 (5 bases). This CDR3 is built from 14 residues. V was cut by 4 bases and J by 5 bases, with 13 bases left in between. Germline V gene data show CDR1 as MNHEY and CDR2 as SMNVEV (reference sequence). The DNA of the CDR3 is TGTGCCAGCAGTTCCGGACTGGCAGGAGATACGCAGTATTTT. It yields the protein CASSSGLAGDTQYF.

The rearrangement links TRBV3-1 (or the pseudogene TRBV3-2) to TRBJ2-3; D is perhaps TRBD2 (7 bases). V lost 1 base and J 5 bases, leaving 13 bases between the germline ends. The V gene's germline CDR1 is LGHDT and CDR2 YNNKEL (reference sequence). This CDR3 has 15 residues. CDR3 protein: CASSQVGGLKDTQYF. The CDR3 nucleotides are TGTGCCAGCAGCCAAGTGGGGGGGCTGAAAGATACGCAGTATTTT.

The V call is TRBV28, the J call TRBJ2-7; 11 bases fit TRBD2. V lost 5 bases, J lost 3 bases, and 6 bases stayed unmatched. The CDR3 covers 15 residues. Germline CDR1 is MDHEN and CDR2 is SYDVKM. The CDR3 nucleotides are TGTGCCAGCAGTGGACGGGGACTAGCGGTCTACGAGCAGTACTTC. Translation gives CASSGRGLAVYEQYF.